The 12 T cell receptor beta chains below come from one sample, sequenced in a study of blood T cell repertoires in COVID-19. Assay: immunoSEQ multiplex PCR; the TCRdb copy retains only in-frame clones and omits some. The table records roughly 500,000 clones, about 91% of them present only once. The sequencing sample was made of peripheral blood. The receptors stem from a man younger than 35 with COVID-19, enrolled during active disease.

The rearrangement joins TRBV5-4 to TRBJ1-2, with 8 nucleotides matching TRBD1. The trim removed 0 bases at V and 6 bases at J, leaving 7 bases unmatched. The CDR3 sequence is 15 residues long. Germline V gene lookup returns CDR1 SGHNT and CDR2 YYREEE (reference sequence). CDR3 coding DNA: TGTGCCAGCAGCTTGGTCCAGGGGGCGCCAGATGGCTACACCTTC. It translates to CASSLVQGAPDGYTF.

The gene calls are TRBV7-8 and TRBJ2-3; 7 bases align to TRBD2. The J segment lost 0 bases and the V segment lost 0 bases, leaving 9 bases of the junction unmatched. Germline loops: CDR1 SGHVS, CDR2 FQNEAQ. This CDR3 has 18 residues. The CDR3 DNA follows: TGTGCCAGCAGCTTAGCGCTGAATGGCGGGAGTAGCACAGATACGCAGTATTTT. Translation: CASSLALNGGSSTDTQYF.

V gene TRBV14 combines with J gene TRBJ2-1; the match to TRBD2 covers 7 bases. J lost 3 bases, V lost 5 bases, and 7 bases had no gene match. Germline assignment: CDR1 SGHDN and CDR2 FVKESK. The CDR3 runs to 15 residues. The CDR3 sequence: CASSFRRGDYNEQFF. The CDR3 DNA is TGTGCCAGCAGCTTCCGACGGGGGGACTACAATGAGCAGTTCTTC.

The chain employs TRBV11-3 and TRBJ2-5, with a tentative D call TRBD2 (6 bases). The CDR3 sequence is 17 residues long. The germline V gene encodes CDR1 SGHNT and CDR2 YENEEA. Trimming took off 1 base at V and 2 bases at J, with 17 bases between the two ends. In DNA form, the CDR3 reads TGTGCCAGCAGCTTAGGGTTTGGTACTAGCCAACAAGAGACCCAGTACTTC. Protein product: CASSLGFGTSQQETQYF.

The chain uses TRBV27 and TRBJ2-1; 7 positions match TRBD2. Germline V gene lookup returns CDR1 MNHEY and CDR2 SMNVEV (reference sequence). The junction had 7 bases not matched to a gene; V was cut back by 2 bases and J by 6 bases. CDR3 size: 15 residues. CDR3: CASSLRREPRNEQFF. CDR3 in DNA: TGTGCCAGCAGTTTAAGGCGGGAGCCTCGCAATGAGCAGTTCTTC.

This clone was seen only once. The V and J genes are TRBV24-1 and TRBJ1-2; D call uncertain. The CDR3 contains 12 residues. The germline CDR1 and CDR2 sequences are KGHDR and SFDVKD. With 3 bases removed from V and 8 bases from J, the gap between germline ends came to 9 bases. CDR3 sequence: CATSDHPGGYTF. In DNA, the CDR3 is TGTGCCACCAGTGATCACCCGGGGGGCTACACCTTC.

In this sample, this clone turned up once. This rearrangement joins TRBV6-5 to TRBJ1-5, with 7 bases lining up with TRBD1. CDR3 length equals 14 residues. Germline V gene sequence: CDR1 MNHEY, CDR2 SVGAGI. The trim removed 6 bases at V and 6 bases at J, leaving 8 bases unmatched. CDR3 region: CASRGQDYIQPQHF. In nucleotides, the CDR3 is TGTGCCAGCAGAGGACAGGATTATATTCAGCCCCAGCATTTT.

The chain employs TRBV10-3 and TRBJ2-3; 10 nucleotides line up with TRBD2. The CDR3 loop spans 16 amino acids. Trimming took 5 bases from V and 2 from J; bases not matched to a gene: 7. Germline V gene sequence: CDR1 ENHRY, CDR2 SYGVKD. CDR3 sequence (DNA): TGTGCCATCAGTCCTGGACTAGCGGAATACACAGATACGCAGTATTTT. Its protein product is CAISPGLAEYTDTQYF.

This clone was seen a few times. V usage is TRBV9 and J usage is TRBJ2-3; 8 nucleotides match TRBD2. Germline CDR1 and CDR2: SGDLS and YYNGEE. Germline trimming cut 3 bases from V and 0 bases from J; bases unmatched to any gene: 0. The CDR3 has 14 residues. For the CDR3, the DNA is TGTGCCAGCAGCGCTAGCGGGAGCACAGATACGCAGTATTTT. Its protein is CASSASGSTDTQYF.

The V call is TRBV3-1 (or the pseudogene TRBV3-2), the J call TRBJ2-7; D may be TRBD1 (6 bases). The CDR3 totals 18 residues. Per germline, CDR1 LGHDT and CDR2 YNNKEL (reference sequence). Deletions cut 0 bases from V and 2 bases from J, with 20 bases between. CDR3 amino acids: CASSQEWGGTGNPYEQYF. The CDR3 DNA is TGTGCCAGCAGCCAAGAGTGGGGTGGAACAGGGAATCCCTACGAGCAGTACTTC.

The V and J genes are TRBV24-1 and TRBJ2-2, with a possible D match to TRBD2 (6 bases). The CDR3 has 16 residues. Trimming removed 3 bases at V and 4 bases at J, with 14 bases between. The germline gives CDR1 KGHDR, CDR2 SFDVKD. CDR3 protein: CATSDTSLSITGELFF. CDR3 bases: TGTGCCACCAGTGATACTAGCCTAAGTATCACCGGGGAGCTGTTTTTT.

The chain uses TRBV6-5 and TRBJ1-6, with 9 bases aligning to TRBD1. The CDR3 consists of 14 residues. CDR1 is MNHEY and CDR2 is SVGAGI in the germline V gene. V was clipped by 6 bases and J by 9 bases; unmatched bases: 6. As DNA, the CDR3 is TGTGCCAGCAGACCAACAGGGGGCGGTTCACCCCTCCACTTT. This codes for CASRPTGGGSPLHF.